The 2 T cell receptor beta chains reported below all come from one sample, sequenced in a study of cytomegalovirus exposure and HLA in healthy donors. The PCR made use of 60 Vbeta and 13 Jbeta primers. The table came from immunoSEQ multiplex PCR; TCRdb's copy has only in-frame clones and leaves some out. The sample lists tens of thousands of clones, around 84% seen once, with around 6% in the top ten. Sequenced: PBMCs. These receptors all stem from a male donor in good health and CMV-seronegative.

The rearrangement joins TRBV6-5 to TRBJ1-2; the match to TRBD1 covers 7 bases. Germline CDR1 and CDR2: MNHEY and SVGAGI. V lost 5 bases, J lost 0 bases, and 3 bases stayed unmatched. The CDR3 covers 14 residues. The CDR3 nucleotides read TGTGCCAGCAGTAAACAGGGGTCTAACTATGGCTACACCTTC. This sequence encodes CASSKQGSNYGYTF.

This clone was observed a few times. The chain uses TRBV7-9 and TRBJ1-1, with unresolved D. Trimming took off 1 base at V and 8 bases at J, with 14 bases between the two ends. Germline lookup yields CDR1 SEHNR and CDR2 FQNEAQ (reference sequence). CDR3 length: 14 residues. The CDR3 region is CASSLGLGVWEAFF. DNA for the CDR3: TGTGCCAGCAGCTTAGGACTCGGAGTGTGGGAAGCTTTCTTT. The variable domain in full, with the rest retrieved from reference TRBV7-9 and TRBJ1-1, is DTGVSQNPRHKITKRGQNVTFRCDPISEHNRLYWYRQTLGQGPEFLTYFQNEAQLEKSRLLSDRFSAERPKGSFSTLEIQRTEQGDSAMYLCASSLGLGVWEAFFGQGTRLTVV.